This TCR beta chain was sequenced in a study of blood T cell repertoires in COVID-19. Study details: Donors in the United States, Italy and Spain gave samples during acute or convalescent COVID-19. Sample material is recorded as cDNA or gDNA derived from T cells, B-cell-depleted T cells, or PBMCs.

The CDR3 extends over 17 amino acids. The V gene end was trimmed by 5 bases and the J gene end by 4 bases; junction bases not matched to a gene: 12. Germline CDR1 LGHDT, CDR2 YNNKEL (reference sequence). It was during active infection that Seattle patients were enrolled and then longitudinally followed. TCRdb's table, derived via immunoSEQ multiplex PCR, lists solely in-frame clones and lacks some. The sample yields fewer than 450,000 clones, almost 90% seen once. The receptor was derived from a woman aged 70-85 years with COVID-19, enrolled during active disease. Sequenced input: peripheral blood. J is TRBJ2-1 and V is TRBV3-1 (or the pseudogene TRBV3-2); 9 bases are a match to TRBD2. CDR3 in amino acids: CASSSVRERGVYNEQFF. The CDR3 nucleotides are TGTGCCAGCAGCTCCGTCAGAGAGCGGGGGGTTTACAATGAGCAGTTCTTC.